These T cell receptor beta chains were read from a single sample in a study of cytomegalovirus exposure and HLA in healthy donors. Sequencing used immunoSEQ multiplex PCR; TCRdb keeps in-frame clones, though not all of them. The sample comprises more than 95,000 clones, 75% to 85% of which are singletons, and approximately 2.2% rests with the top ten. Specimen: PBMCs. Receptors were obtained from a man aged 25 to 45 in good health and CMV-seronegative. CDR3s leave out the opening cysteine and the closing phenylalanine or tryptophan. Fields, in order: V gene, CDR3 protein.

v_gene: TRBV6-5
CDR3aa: ASRRDREGGEQY

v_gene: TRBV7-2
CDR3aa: ASSLSIGVSTDTQY

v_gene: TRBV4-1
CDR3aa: ASSQDGASGSYNEQF

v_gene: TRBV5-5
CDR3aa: GWAETMNTEAF

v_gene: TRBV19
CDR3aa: ASSIDNGQPQH

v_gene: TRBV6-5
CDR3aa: ASRTGGFTGNTIY

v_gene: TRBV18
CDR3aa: ASSPIGGETQY

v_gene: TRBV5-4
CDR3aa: ASSLEGQIHEQY

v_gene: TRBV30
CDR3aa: AWSVHRAGGQYNEQF

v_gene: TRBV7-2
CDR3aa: ASSAGLAGGTDTQY

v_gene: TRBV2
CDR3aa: ASSTDGSNQPQH

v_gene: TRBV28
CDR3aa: ASTERAIYEQY

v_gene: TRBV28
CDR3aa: ASSLAGGDYEQY

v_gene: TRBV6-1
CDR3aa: ASSKISGSGSEQF

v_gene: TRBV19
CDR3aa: ASSIPGQGADTQY

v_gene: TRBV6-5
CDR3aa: ASLRGNEKLF

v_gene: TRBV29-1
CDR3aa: SVLTGTSYEQY

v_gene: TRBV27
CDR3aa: ASSLLSTNEKLF

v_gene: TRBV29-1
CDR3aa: SVSGTWGEKLF

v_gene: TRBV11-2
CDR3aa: ASSNLRGLGGGTDTQY

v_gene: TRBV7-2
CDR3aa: ASSPINTRLY

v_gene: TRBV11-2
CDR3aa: ASSAGKRETDTQY

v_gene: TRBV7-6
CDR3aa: ASSPRGTGPQETQY

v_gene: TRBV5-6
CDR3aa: ASTKTSGTEAF

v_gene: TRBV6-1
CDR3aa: ASSELGSPLH

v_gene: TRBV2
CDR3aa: ASSEAALAGGSDQETQY

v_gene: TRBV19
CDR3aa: ASKYGGWGNQPQH

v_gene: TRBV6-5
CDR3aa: ASSYSAGDYYGYT

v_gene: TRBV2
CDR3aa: ASEAGELF

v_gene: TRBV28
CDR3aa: ASTRGRGAF

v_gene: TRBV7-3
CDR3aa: ASSLMGASSTGELF

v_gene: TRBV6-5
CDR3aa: ASSPVGGSDYGYT

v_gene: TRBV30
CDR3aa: AWSVWGQSGGYTGELF

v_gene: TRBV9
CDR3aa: ASSPPEGIAALRYNEQF

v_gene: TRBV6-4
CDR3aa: ASSADRNTEAF

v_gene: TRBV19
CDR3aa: ASSRSPPGDSNQPQH

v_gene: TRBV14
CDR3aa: ASSHSSLPLH

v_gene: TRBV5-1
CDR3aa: ASSGPGDEQY

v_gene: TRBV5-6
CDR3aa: ASSCRDKIYNEQF

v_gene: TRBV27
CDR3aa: ASTISGGNEQF

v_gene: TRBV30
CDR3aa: AWKQLSEKLF

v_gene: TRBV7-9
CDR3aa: ASSLQGNTGELF

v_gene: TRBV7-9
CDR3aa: ASSTFLSPRAF

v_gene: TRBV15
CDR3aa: ATSRGLAGGQGTDTQY

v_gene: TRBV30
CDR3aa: AWTGLVSSYNSPLH

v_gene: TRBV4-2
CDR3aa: ASSQDPGQSSYEQY

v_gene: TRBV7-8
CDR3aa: ASSSAVGQGVEMRRAQY

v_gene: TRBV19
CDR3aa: ASSIGGGVRTDTQY

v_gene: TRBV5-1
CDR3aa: ASSLSVGTGQGKEAF

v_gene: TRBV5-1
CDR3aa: ASSPTSGSTDTQY

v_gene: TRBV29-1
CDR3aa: SARDRLASGEAF

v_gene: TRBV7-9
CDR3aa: ASSPAGLGKNIQY

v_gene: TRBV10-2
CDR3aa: ASSEGSGTSGETQY